Below are 22 T cell receptor beta chains sequenced from a single sample in a study of cytomegalovirus exposure and HLA in healthy donors (dated by TCRdb to 2016 to 2017). Library preparation used the immunoSEQ multiplex PCR assay. The multiplex PCR relied on a mix of 60 forward primers for TCR Vbeta segments and 13 reverse primers for TCR Jbeta segments. Held by TCRdb, this immuneACCESS table contains in-frame sequences only and omits some clones. Under half of the omission traces to an unresolved V gene where checked; the cause of the rest is unknown. The sample records 60,000 to 70,000 clones, 77% of which are singletons. The ten largest account for roughly 5.1% of the sample. The sample was PBMCs. The receptors shown here come from a male donor in good health and CMV-seropositive.

The rearrangement joins TRBV27 to TRBJ2-7; D might be TRBD1 (6 bases). This CDR3 region has 14 residues. In germline, CDR1 is MNHEY, CDR2 SMNVEV (reference sequence). Trimming stripped 3 bases from V and 6 bases from J, with 15 bases between. This CDR3 is CASSFAGVALEQYF. DNA for the CDR3: TGTGCCAGCAGTTTTGCAGGGGTTGCCCTCGAGCAGTACTTC.

The DNA for the CDR3 is TGCGCCAGCAGCCAACACTCAGGGGTTCGTGGGGACACTGAAGCTTTCTTT. Translated: CASSQHSGVRGDTEAFF. The chain joins TRBV4-3 to TRBJ1-1; D may be TRBD1 (6 bases). The V end was cut by 2 bases, the J end by 3 bases, with 19 bases between. The CDR3 loop spans 17 amino acids. Germline CDR1 and CDR2: LGHNA and YSLEER.

As DNA, the CDR3 is TGCGCCAGCACCCAGACAGGGTTTCGCACTGAAGCTTTCTTT. Protein product: CASTQTGFRTEAFF. This chain links TRBV5-1 with TRBJ1-1; 7 nucleotides agree with TRBD1. The CDR3 is 14 amino acids. Trimming removed 6 bases from V and 4 bases from J; junction bases left unmatched: 9. Germline V CDR1 and CDR2: SGHRS, YFSETQ.

This clone has just a few counts. In DNA form, the CDR3 reads TGTGCCAGCAGTTTATTCGGCAGGGGGCTAGGAAACACCATATATTTT. It encodes CASSLFGRGLGNTIYF. The chain links TRBV28 to TRBJ1-3, with 8 positions matching TRBD1. Per the germline V gene, CDR1 is MDHEN and CDR2 is SYDVKM. The CDR3 is 16 residues long. V shed 1 base, J shed 4 bases, and the junction held 6 bases outside the gene matches.

This rearrangement joins TRBV28 to TRBJ1-1, with D hard to call. Germline V gene lookup returns CDR1 MDHEN and CDR2 SYDVKM. V was clipped by 6 bases and J by 0 bases, with 14 bases between them. The length of the CDR3 is 15 residues. The CDR3 DNA reads TGTGCCAGCAGCTCCCTGTCGGAGTTGAACACTGAAGCTTTCTTT. Residues: CASSSLSELNTEAFF.

This chain links TRBV27 with TRBJ2-3, with 10 bases matching TRBD2. The CDR3 runs 15 residues. The ends lost 2 bases at V and 7 bases at J; junction bases unmatched: 6. CDR1 and CDR2 from the germline V gene are MNHEY and SMNVEV (reference sequence). CDR3 nucleotide sequence: TGTGCCAGCAGTTTACTGAGCGGGGGGGGGAATACGCAGTATTTT. Protein product: CASSLLSGGGNTQYF.

V gene TRBV5-6 combines with J gene TRBJ2-5, with 11 bases matching TRBD1. The length of the CDR3 is 16 residues. Losses at the gene ends were 4 bases for V and 2 bases for J; bases not matched to a gene: 7. CDR1 and CDR2 (germline): SGHDT, YYEEEE. The CDR3 reads CASSETGDRGQETQYF. DNA for the CDR3: TGTGCCAGCAGCGAGACGGGGGACAGGGGGCAAGAGACCCAGTACTTC.

The table lists this clone with a few counts. J is TRBJ2-7 and V is TRBV5-5; 11 positions match TRBD2. CDR3 length: 15 residues. Germline V gives CDR1 SGHKS, CDR2 YYEKEE (reference sequence). Trimming cost V 0 bases and J 4 bases; bases outside gene matches: 3. CDR3 DNA: TGTGCCAGCAGCTTGGGACTAGCGGGGAGATACGAGCAGTACTTC. Protein sequence: CASSLGLAGRYEQYF.

This sequence joins TRBV7-6 and TRBJ1-1; 8 bases match TRBD1. Losses at the gene ends were 1 base for V and 3 bases for J; bases not matched to a gene: 10. CDR3 length equals 17 residues. Germline assignment: CDR1 SGHVS and CDR2 FNYEAQ. CDR3 in amino acids: CASSLGAGTGVDTEAFF. CDR3 DNA sequence: TGTGCCAGCAGCTTAGGGGCGGGGACAGGAGTGGACACTGAAGCTTTCTTT.

The J gene is TRBJ1-4, the V gene TRBV5-1, with 9 bases fitting TRBD1. The germline CDR1 and CDR2 sequences are SGHRS and YFSETQ. V trimming: 4 bases; J trimming: 5 bases; junction bases outside the gene matches: 3. The CDR3 is 14 amino acids. CDR3 coding DNA: TGCGCCAGCAGCGGGACAGGGTGGAATGAAAAACTGTTTTTT. Translation: CASSGTGWNEKLFF.

This chain connects TRBV18 to TRBJ1-1; D not resolved. This CDR3 has 17 residues. V lost 3 bases and J 0 bases, leaving 17 bases between the germline ends. Germline V gene data show CDR1 as KGHSH and CDR2 as LQKENI. CDR3 amino acids: CASSPPGWEQVNTEAFF. The CDR3 DNA sequence: TGTGCCAGCTCACCCCCCGGGTGGGAGCAGGTGAACACTGAAGCTTTCTTT. The full variable domain, rest sourced from reference TRBV18 and TRBJ1-1, is NAGVMQNPRHLVRRRGQEARLRCSPMKGHSHVYWYRQLPEEGLKFMVYLQKENIIDESGMPKERFSAEFPKEGPSILRIQQVVRGDSAAYFCASSPPGWEQVNTEAFFGQGTRLTVV.

This clone was recorded only once. The chain uses TRBV5-1 and TRBJ2-7; D perhaps matches TRBD1 (6 bases). The V gene lost 4 bases and the J gene lost 5 bases, with 13 bases spanning the gap. Germline CDR1 reads SGHRS; CDR2 reads YFSETQ. This CDR3 has 13 amino acids. CDR3 protein: CASSTGTLNEQYF. The CDR3 DNA sequence: TGCGCCAGCAGCACCGGGACACTTAACGAGCAGTACTTC.

The V and J genes are TRBV19 and TRBJ2-6; maybe TRBD2 (5 bases). The germline CDR1 and CDR2 sequences are LNHDA and SQIVND (reference sequence). This CDR3 has 15 residues. Trimming removed 4 bases at V and 3 bases at J, with 10 bases between. The CDR3 is CASSTGKGGANVLTF. CDR3 in DNA: TGTGCCAGTAGTACGGGGAAAGGTGGGGCCAACGTCCTGACTTTC.

This rearrangement joins TRBV30 to TRBJ2-5; tentative D call: TRBD2 (5 bases). The CDR3 length is 13 residues. V was clipped by 4 bases and J by 7 bases, with 16 bases between them. The germline CDR1 and CDR2 sequences are GTSNPN and SVGIG (reference sequence). The CDR3 coding sequence is TGTGCCTGGATCCTAGGCGGAGGAGGGACCCAGTACTTC. Its protein is CAWILGGGGTQYF.

The sample holds a few counts of this clone. The CDR3 region has the DNA TGTGCCAGCAGTCCCGGGACAGCAGGCGGCTACACCTTC. It encodes CASSPGTAGGYTF. The rearrangement uses TRBV6-5 and TRBJ1-2, with 7 bases that match TRBD1. Germline CDR1 MNHEY, CDR2 SVGAGI. The junction had 8 bases not matched to a gene; V was cut back by 5 bases and J by 8 bases. This CDR3 region has 13 residues.

This clone has just a few counts. The chain uses TRBV27 and TRBJ2-1; 7 nucleotides match TRBD1. Germline loops: CDR1 MNHEY, CDR2 SMNVEV (reference sequence). Germline trimming cut 6 bases from V and 1 base from J; bases unmatched to any gene: 6. The CDR3 is made up of 15 amino acids. The CDR3 loop is CASSRQGQSYNEQFF. Written as DNA, the CDR3 is TGTGCCAGCAGCCGACAGGGACAATCCTACAATGAGCAGTTCTTC.

The sample holds a few counts of this clone. The chain couples TRBV6-1 to TRBJ2-1, with 11 bases aligning to TRBD2. The CDR3 is 17 amino acids. Germline V gene sequence: CDR1 MNHNS, CDR2 SASEGT. V was pared by 3 bases and J by 6 bases, with 10 bases of the junction left unmatched. CDR3 nucleotides: TGTGCCAGCAGTGAGCTAGCGGGGGGTTATTTCGGCAATGAGCAGTTCTTC. This sequence encodes CASSELAGGYFGNEQFF.

The genes are TRBV28 and TRBJ2-3; 11 bases are a match to TRBD2. Germline lookup yields CDR1 MDHEN and CDR2 SYDVKM. V lost 6 bases and J lost 3; bases outside the gene matches: 8. The CDR3 loop spans 16 amino acids. CDR3 amino acids: CASREVSSGGTDTQYF. The DNA of the CDR3 is TGTGCCAGCAGGGAAGTATCTAGCGGGGGGACAGATACGCAGTATTTT.

V gene TRBV2 combines with J gene TRBJ1-1; D is perhaps TRBD1 (6 bases). Trimming cost V 7 bases and J 6 bases, with 12 bases left between them. The length of the CDR3 is 12 residues. Germline V gene sequence: CDR1 SNHLY, CDR2 FYNNEI. The CDR3: CASNRVSSEAFF. The CDR3 bases are TGTGCCAGCAACAGGGTATCATCTGAAGCTTTCTTT.

The count of this clone is one. The rearrangement links TRBV5-1 to TRBJ2-1; 10 nucleotides agree with TRBD2. Per germline, CDR1 SGHRS and CDR2 YFSETQ. After removal of 1 base from V and 0 bases from J, the junction contained 7 bases not matched to a gene. There are 18 residues in the CDR3. CDR3: CASSLFSGGPSSYNEQFF. CDR3 DNA sequence: TGCGCCAGCAGCTTGTTTAGCGGGGGGCCTAGCTCCTACAATGAGCAGTTCTTC.

The chain links TRBV5-1 to TRBJ1-2; D perhaps matches TRBD1 (5 bases). Looked up from germline, CDR1 is SGHRS and CDR2 is YFSETQ. Trimming took off 4 bases at V and 2 bases at J, with 15 bases between the two ends. This CDR3 spans 15 amino acids. The CDR3 spells CASSLDPGLNYGYTF. The CDR3 coding sequence is TGCGCCAGCAGCCTAGATCCGGGACTGAACTATGGCTACACCTTC. The whole variable domain, filled in from reference TRBV5-1 and TRBJ1-2, reads KAGVTQTPRYLIKTRGQQVTLSCSPISGHRSVSWYQQTPGQGLQFLFEYFSETQRNKGNFPGRFSGRQFSNSRSEMNVSTLELGDSALYLCASSLDPGLNYGYTFGSGTRLTVV.

The rearrangement joins TRBV2 to TRBJ2-5, with TRBD1 identical over 8 bases. Germline V gene sequence: CDR1 SNHLY, CDR2 FYNNEI. This CDR3 has 15 residues. V was pared by 10 bases and J by 2 bases, with 12 bases of the junction left unmatched. CDR3 sequence: CATGAQGDFQETQYF. Here the CDR3 DNA reads TGTGCCACAGGGGCACAGGGGGACTTTCAAGAGACCCAGTACTTC.